The 13 T cell receptor beta chains below all came from one sample that was sequenced in a study of cytomegalovirus exposure and HLA in healthy donors. The study ran its PCR with 60 Vbeta and 13 Jbeta primers. Sequencing was performed with immunoSEQ multiplex PCR; in TCRdb, only in-frame clones are kept and a portion is missing. The sample consists of around 190,000 clones, around 86% of them appearing once. The source material was PBMCs. These receptors were taken from a woman aged 18-35 years in good health and CMV-seronegative.

The chain combines TRBV10-3 with TRBJ1-2; D is ambiguous. The germline V and J ends were trimmed by 3 bases and 8 bases, with 7 bases remaining between them. Germline V gene lookup returns CDR1 ENHRY and CDR2 SYGVKD. The CDR3 runs 11 residues. In nucleotides, the CDR3 is TGTGCCATCAGTGAAGGGAGGGGCTACACCTTC. Its translation is CAISEGRGYTF.

The rearrangement uses TRBV18 and TRBJ2-4; D gene ambiguous. The CDR3 contains 15 residues. Germline V gene lookup returns CDR1 KGHSH and CDR2 LQKENI. Trimming left V 0 bases short and J 2 bases short, with 8 bases between. CDR3: CASSPPSVSKNIQYF. The DNA of the CDR3 is TGTGCCAGCTCACCACCGAGCGTGTCCAAAAACATTCAGTACTTC. The variable domain in full, with the rest retrieved from reference TRBV18 and TRBJ2-4, is NAGVMQNPRHLVRRRGQEARLRCSPMKGHSHVYWYRQLPEEGLKFMVYLQKENIIDESGMPKERFSAEFPKEGPSILRIQQVVRGDSAAYFCASSPPSVSKNIQYFGAGTRLSVL.

The chain is built from TRBV21-1 and TRBJ1-2. TRBV21-1 is flagged as a pseudogene. CDR3 length: 19 residues. CDR3 sequence (DNA): TGTGCCAGCAGCAAAGCATTTCGGGTTCCCCCTTCAGCCAACTATGGCTACACCTTC. It encodes CASSKAFRVPPSANYGYTF.

The V and J genes are TRBV6-1 and TRBJ2-7; 8 bases are shared with TRBD2. Germline assignment: CDR1 MNHNS and CDR2 SASEGT. Trimming at V came to 1 base and at J to 5 bases, leaving 1 base not matched to a gene. The CDR3 length is 13 residues. The CDR3 nucleotides read TGTGCCAGCAGTGAAGTGCGGGGGGACGAGCAGTACTTC. Amino acid sequence: CASSEVRGDEQYF.

This clone has only one observation. V and J are TRBV7-9 and TRBJ2-5, with TRBD1 matching 7 bases. Germline CDR1 SEHNR, CDR2 FQNEAQ (reference sequence). The CDR3 covers 13 residues. The CDR3 DNA is TGTGCGACGCAAGAGGGGGCTCAAGAGACCCAGTACTTC. This translates into CATQEGAQETQYF.

The chain has TRBV27 and TRBJ2-7; 10 nucleotides align to TRBD1. J lost 4 bases, V lost 6 bases, and 6 bases had no gene match. CDR3 size: 14 residues. The V gene's germline CDR1 is MNHEY and CDR2 SMNVEV (reference sequence). The CDR3 nucleotides are TGTGCCAGCAGATCAAGGACAGGGGGGTACGAGCAGTACTTC. This gives the protein CASRSRTGGYEQYF.

The table lists this clone with a count of one. The chain links TRBV19 to TRBJ2-7; no definite D call. CDR1 is LNHDA, CDR2 SQIVND, per germline (reference sequence). The CDR3 loop spans 14 amino acids. Trimming shortened V by 6 bases and J by 1 base, and 13 bases separated the two germline ends. The CDR3 region has the DNA TGTGCCAGTAGCCCTTCGGTTTATTCCTACGAGCAGTACTTC. Translating it yields CASSPSVYSYEQYF.

The chain carries TRBV11-2 and TRBJ1-5; tentative D call: TRBD1 (5 bases). The V gene lost 0 bases and the J gene lost 7 bases, with 10 bases spanning the gap. The CDR3 contains 14 residues. Germline values: CDR1 SGHAT, CDR2 FQNNGV. The CDR3 spells CASSLESGGQPQHF. The CDR3 nucleotides read TGTGCCAGCAGCTTAGAATCGGGGGGACAGCCCCAGCATTTT.

Only a few counts were recorded for this clone. This chain joins TRBV6-6 and TRBJ2-2; 9 nucleotides match TRBD2. This CDR3 has 14 residues. Germline V gene lookup returns CDR1 MNHNY and CDR2 SVGAGI (reference sequence). V lost 7 bases, J lost 4 bases, and 4 bases stayed unmatched. DNA of the CDR3: TGTGCCAGCACCTCACTAGCGGGCACCGGGGAGCTGTTTTTT. As protein: CASTSLAGTGELFF.

In its sample, this clone was seen once. The chain recombines TRBV28 with TRBJ1-5; D is possibly TRBD1 (5 bases). This CDR3 contains 14 residues. Germline CDR1 MDHEN, CDR2 SYDVKM. Trimming pared 6 bases from V and 2 bases from J, leaving 11 bases between. CDR3 sequence (DNA): TGTGCCAGCAGGGGGGGAGGGGGCAATCAGCCCCAGCATTTT. The encoded protein is CASRGGGGNQPQHF. The whole variable domain, remainder taken from reference TRBV28 and TRBJ1-5, is DVKVTQSSRYLVKRTGEKVFLECVQDMDHENMFWYRQDPGLGLRLIYFSYDVKMKEKGDIPEGYSVSREKKERFSLILESASTNQTSMYLCASRGGGGNQPQHFGDGTRLSIL.

The chain recombines TRBV5-6 with TRBJ1-2, with TRBD1 identical over 10 bases. Losses at the gene ends were 4 bases for V and 4 bases for J; bases not matched to a gene: 7. Germline loops: CDR1 SGHDT, CDR2 YYEEEE. The CDR3 spans 15 residues. Here the CDR3 reads CASSPRDRGSYGYTF. DNA of the CDR3: TGTGCCAGCAGCCCCCGGGACAGGGGCTCCTATGGCTACACCTTC.

The chain links TRBV10-3 to TRBJ2-1, with D perhaps TRBD2 (6 bases). This CDR3 has 16 amino acids. Per the germline V gene, CDR1 is ENHRY and CDR2 is SYGVKD. V was shortened by 0 bases and J by 9 bases, with 18 bases between the two germline ends. The CDR3 reads CAISESTSGPLSEQFF. The CDR3 DNA reads TGTGCCATCAGTGAGTCAACAAGCGGGCCACTGTCTGAGCAGTTCTTC.

V usage is TRBV7-6 and J usage is TRBJ2-3; a weak D match, TRBD2 (6 bases). Germline V gene sequence: CDR1 SGHVS, CDR2 FNYEAQ. V lost 4 bases and J lost 4, with 18 bases in between. The CDR3 totals 16 residues. The CDR3 sequence is CASSSRRRELPDTQYF. CDR3 DNA sequence: TGTGCCAGCAGCTCCCGTCGCCGGGAGCTCCCAGATACGCAGTATTTT.